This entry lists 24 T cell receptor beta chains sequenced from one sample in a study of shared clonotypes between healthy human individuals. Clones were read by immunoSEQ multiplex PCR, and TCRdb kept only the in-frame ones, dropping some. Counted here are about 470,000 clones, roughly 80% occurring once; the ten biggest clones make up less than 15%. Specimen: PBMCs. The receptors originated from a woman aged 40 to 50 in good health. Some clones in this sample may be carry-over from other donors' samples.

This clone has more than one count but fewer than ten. The CDR3 DNA sequence: TGTGCCAGCAGCTTGTTTGGACGCTTAGAGGAAAAACTGTTTTTT. It codes for CASSLFGRLEEKLFF. The J gene is TRBJ1-4, the V gene TRBV5-4; D is ambiguous. V shed 1 base and J shed 8 bases, with 15 bases lying between them. Germline V lookup: CDR1 SGHNT, CDR2 YYREEE (reference sequence). CDR3 length equals 15 residues.

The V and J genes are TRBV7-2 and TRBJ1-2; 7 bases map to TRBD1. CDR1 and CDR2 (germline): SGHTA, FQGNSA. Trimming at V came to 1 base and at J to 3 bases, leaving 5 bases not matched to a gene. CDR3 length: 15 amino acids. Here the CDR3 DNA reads TGTGCCAGCAGCTTAGTGGCAGGGGGGGACTATGGCTACACCTTC. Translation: CASSLVAGGDYGYTF. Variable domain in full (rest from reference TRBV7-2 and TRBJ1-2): GAGVSQSPSNKVTEKGKDVELRCDPISGHTALYWYRQSLGQGLEFLIYFQGNSAPDKSGLPSDRFSAERTGGSVSTLTIQRTQQEDSAVYLCASSLVAGGDYGYTFGSGTRLTVV.

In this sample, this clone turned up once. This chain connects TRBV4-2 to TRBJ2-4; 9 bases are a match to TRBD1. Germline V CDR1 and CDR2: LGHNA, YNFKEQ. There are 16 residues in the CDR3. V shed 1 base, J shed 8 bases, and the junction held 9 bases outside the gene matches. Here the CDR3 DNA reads TGTGCCAGCAGCCAAGGCCGTCCGGGACAGGGAGACATTCAGTACTTC. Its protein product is CASSQGRPGQGDIQYF.

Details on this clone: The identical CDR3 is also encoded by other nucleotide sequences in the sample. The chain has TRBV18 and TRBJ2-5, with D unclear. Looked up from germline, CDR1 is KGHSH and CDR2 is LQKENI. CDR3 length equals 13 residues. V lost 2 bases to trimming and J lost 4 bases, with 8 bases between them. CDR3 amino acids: CASSPGFGETQYF. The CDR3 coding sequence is TGTGCCAGCTCACCAGGGTTTGGAGAGACCCAGTACTTC.

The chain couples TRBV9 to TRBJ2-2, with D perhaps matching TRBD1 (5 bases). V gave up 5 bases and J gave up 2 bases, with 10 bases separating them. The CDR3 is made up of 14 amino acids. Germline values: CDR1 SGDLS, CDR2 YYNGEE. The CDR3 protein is CASSIRGNTGELFF. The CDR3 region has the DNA TGTGCCAGCAGTATAAGGGGAAACACCGGGGAGCTGTTTTTT.

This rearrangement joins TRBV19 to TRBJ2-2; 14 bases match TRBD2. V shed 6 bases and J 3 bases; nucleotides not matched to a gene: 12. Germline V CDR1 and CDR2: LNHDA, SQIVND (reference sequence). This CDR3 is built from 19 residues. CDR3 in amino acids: CASSQPGGLAGVYTGELFF. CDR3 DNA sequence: TGTGCCAGTAGCCAGCCAGGGGGACTAGCGGGGGTTTACACCGGGGAGCTGTTTTTT.

The CDR3 bases are TGTGCCAGTAGTACCGGGACCTGGGATGGCTACACCTTC. Amino acid sequence: CASSTGTWDGYTF. V usage is TRBV19 and J usage is TRBJ1-2; perhaps TRBD1 as D (5 bases). V shed 4 bases and J shed 6 bases, with 12 bases lying between them. The V gene's germline CDR1 is LNHDA and CDR2 SQIVND (reference sequence). The CDR3 consists of 13 residues.

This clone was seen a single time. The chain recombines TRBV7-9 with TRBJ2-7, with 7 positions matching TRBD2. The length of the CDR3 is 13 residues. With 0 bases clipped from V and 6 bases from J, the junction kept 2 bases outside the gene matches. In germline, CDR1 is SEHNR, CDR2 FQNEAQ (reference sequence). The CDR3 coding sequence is TGTGCCAGCAGCTTAGCGGGAGGGCGCGAGCAGTACTTC. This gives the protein CASSLAGGREQYF. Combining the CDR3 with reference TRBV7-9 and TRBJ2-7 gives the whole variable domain DTGVSQNPRHKITKRGQNVTFRCDPISEHNRLYWYRQTLGQGPEFLTYFQNEAQLEKSRLLSDRFSAERPKGSFSTLEIQRTEQGDSAMYLCASSLAGGREQYFGPGTRLTVT.

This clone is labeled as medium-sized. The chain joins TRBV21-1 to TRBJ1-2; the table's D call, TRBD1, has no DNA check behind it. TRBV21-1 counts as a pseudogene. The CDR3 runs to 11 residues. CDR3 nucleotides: TGTGCCAGCGGGACAGGGGGGAGTGAGACCTTC. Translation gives CASGTGGSETF.

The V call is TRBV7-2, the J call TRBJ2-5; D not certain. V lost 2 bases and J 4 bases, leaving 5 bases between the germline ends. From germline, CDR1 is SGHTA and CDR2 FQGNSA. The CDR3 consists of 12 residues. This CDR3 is CASSLLLETQYF. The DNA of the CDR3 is TGTGCCAGCAGCTTACTGTTAGAGACCCAGTACTTC.

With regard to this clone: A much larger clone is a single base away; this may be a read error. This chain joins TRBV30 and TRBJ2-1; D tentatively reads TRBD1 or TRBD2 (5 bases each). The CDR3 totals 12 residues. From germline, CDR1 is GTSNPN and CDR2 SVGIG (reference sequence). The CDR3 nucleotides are TGTGTCTGGAGTGTATGGGGGAGTGAGCAGTTCTTC. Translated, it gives CVWSVWGSEQFF. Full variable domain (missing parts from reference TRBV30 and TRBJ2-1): SQTIHQWPATLVQPVGSPLSLECTVEGTSNPNLYWYRQAAGRGLQLLFYSVGIGQISSEVPQNLSASRPQDRQFILSSKKLLLSDSGFYLCVWSVWGSEQFFGPGTRLTVL.

CDR3 amino acids: CASSSLQKSGYGYTF. The CDR3 coding sequence is TGTGCCAGCAGTTCCCTACAGAAATCTGGCTATGGCTACACCTTC. The gene calls are TRBV28 and TRBJ1-2; D remains ambiguous. This CDR3 is built from 15 residues. CDR1 and CDR2 from the germline V gene are MDHEN and SYDVKM. V was pared by 4 bases and J by 4 bases, with 16 bases between.

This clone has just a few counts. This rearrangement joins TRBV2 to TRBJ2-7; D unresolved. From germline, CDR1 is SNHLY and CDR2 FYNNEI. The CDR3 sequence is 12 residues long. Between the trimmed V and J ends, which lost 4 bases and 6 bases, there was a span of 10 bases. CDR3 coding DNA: TGTGCCAGCAGTGGTATCAGAGGCGAGCAGTACTTC. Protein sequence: CASSGIRGEQYF.

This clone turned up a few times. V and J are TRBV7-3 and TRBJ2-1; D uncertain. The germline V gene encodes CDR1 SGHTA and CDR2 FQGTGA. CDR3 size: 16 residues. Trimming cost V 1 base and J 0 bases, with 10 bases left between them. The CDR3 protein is CASSLMARASYNEQFF. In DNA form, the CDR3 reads TGTGCCAGCAGCTTAATGGCCCGCGCCTCCTACAATGAGCAGTTCTTC.

CDR3 DNA: TGTGCCAGCAGCGTAGGCACTAGCGGGAGGTCGGATACGCAGTATTTT. Residues: CASSVGTSGRSDTQYF. This chain uses TRBV9 with TRBJ2-3, with 12 bases matching TRBD2. Trimming at V came to 0 bases and at J to 6 bases, leaving 5 bases not matched to a gene. CDR1 and CDR2 from the germline V gene are SGDLS and YYNGEE. The CDR3 extends over 16 amino acids.

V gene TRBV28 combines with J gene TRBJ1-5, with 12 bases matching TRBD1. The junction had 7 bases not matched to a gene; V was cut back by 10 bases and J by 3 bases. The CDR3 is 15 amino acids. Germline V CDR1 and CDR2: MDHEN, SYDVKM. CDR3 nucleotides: TGTGCCACCAGGGACAGGGGGCTTAACAATCAGCCCCAGCATTTT. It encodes CATRDRGLNNQPQHF.

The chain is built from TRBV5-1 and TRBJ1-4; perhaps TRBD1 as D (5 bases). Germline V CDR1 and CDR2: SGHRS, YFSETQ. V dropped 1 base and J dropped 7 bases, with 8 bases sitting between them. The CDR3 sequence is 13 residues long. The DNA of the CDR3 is TGCGCCAGCAGCTTGAGGCAGGGTGAAAAACTGTTTTTT. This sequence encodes CASSLRQGEKLFF.

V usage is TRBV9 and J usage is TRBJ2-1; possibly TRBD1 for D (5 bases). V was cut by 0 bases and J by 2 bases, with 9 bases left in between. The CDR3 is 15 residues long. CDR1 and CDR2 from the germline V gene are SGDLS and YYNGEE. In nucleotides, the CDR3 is TGTGCCAGCAGCGTAGTTGTGGGGCCCTACAATGAGCAGTTCTTC. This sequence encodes CASSVVVGPYNEQFF.

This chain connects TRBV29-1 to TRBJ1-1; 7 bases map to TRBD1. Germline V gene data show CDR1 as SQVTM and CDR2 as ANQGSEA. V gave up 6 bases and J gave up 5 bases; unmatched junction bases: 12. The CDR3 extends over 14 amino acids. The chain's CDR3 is CSVATGPRGTEAFF. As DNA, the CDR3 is TGCAGCGTCGCGACAGGGCCCCGAGGGACTGAAGCTTTCTTT.

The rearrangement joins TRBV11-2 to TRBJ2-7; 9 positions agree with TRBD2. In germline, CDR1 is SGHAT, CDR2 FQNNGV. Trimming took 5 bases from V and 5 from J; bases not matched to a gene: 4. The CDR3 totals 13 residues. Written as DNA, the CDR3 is TGTGCCAGCAGCATGGGACTAGCCCACGAGCAGTACTTC. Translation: CASSMGLAHEQYF.

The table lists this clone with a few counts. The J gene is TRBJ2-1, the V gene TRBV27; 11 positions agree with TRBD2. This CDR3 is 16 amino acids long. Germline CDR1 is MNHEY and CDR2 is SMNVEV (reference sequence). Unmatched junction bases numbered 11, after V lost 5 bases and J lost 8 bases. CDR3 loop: CASSVYSGRAADEQFF. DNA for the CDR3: TGTGCCAGCAGTGTCTATAGCGGGAGGGCCGCGGATGAGCAGTTCTTC.

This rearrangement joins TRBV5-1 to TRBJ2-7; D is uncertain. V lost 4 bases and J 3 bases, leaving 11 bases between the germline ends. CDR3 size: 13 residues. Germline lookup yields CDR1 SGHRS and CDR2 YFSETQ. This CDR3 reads CASSAPGGYEQYF. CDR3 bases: TGCGCCAGCAGCGCACCGGGTGGCTACGAGCAGTACTTC. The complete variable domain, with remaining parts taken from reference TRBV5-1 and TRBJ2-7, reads KAGVTQTPRYLIKTRGQQVTLSCSPISGHRSVSWYQQTPGQGLQFLFEYFSETQRNKGNFPGRFSGRQFSNSRSEMNVSTLELGDSALYLCASSAPGGYEQYFGPGTRLTVT.

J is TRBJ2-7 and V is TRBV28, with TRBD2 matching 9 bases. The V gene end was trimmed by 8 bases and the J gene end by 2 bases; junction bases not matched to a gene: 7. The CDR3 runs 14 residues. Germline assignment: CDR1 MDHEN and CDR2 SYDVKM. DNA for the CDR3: TGTGCCAGCCTAGGGGCGGGAGGGGCCTACGAGCAGTACTTC. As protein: CASLGAGGAYEQYF.

The CDR3 region has the DNA TGTGCCAGCAGTTTTGGGACAGGGGGCACGACTGAAGCTTTCTTT. It codes for CASSFGTGGTTEAFF. The genes are TRBV27 and TRBJ1-1; 12 bases fit TRBD1. The V gene end was trimmed by 3 bases and the J gene end by 5 bases; junction bases not matched to a gene: 4. Germline CDR1 reads MNHEY; CDR2 reads SMNVEV (reference sequence). The length of the CDR3 is 15 residues.